This TCR beta chain comes out of a study of blood T cells in healthy people across ages. CDR1 is DFQATT, CDR2 SNEGSKA, per germline (reference sequence). This CDR3 has 14 amino acids. Then a second PCR, running roughly 7 to 11 cycles, was carried out with a sample-barcoded 5' primer and a J-beta primer mix. MiXCR, applied by TCRdb to the 5' RACE reads, yields one record per CDR3 protein. The sample lists 1.5 million to 2 million distinct CDR3 sequences, approximately 30% seen once, with 7.7% in the top ten. On this clonotype itself: An end of the junction does not agree with germline; a read error may underlie this.

Each sample used at least 6.5 million PBMCs. Sequencing input: blood. The TCR sequence derives from a woman aged 25 to 45 in good health. The J gene is TRBJ2-4, the V gene TRBV20-1, with D maybe TRBD1 (5 bases). CDR3 amino acids: CSARPTDTYNEQYF. The DNA of the CDR3 is TGTAGTGCTAGGCCGACAGACACCTACAATGAGCAGTACTTC.